This is a list of T cell receptor beta chains from one sample in a study of identifying expanded T cells in peripheral blood. Clones were sequenced by immunoSEQ multiplex PCR, and TCRdb holds only the in-frame ones, with some missing. The table lists roughly 120,000 clones, 88% of them singletons. The sequencing sample was made of blood. These receptors originate from a person between 18 and 75 years old in good health. Each CDR3 is given with its conserved first and last residue. The D gene is left open where the match is weak. Clone size is given for some rows only: seen once, a few or many times, or a class if the clone is expanded.

d_gene: .; v_gene: TRBV9; abundance: .; j_gene: TRBJ2-5; CDR3aa: CASSRKPGTQETQYF; CDR3nt: TGTGCCAGCAGCAGGAAGCCGGGGACCCAAGAGACCCAGTACTTC
d_gene: .; v_gene: TRBV29-1; abundance: .; j_gene: TRBJ2-7; CDR3aa: CSVARYENEQYF; CDR3nt: TGCAGCGTTGCCAGGTACGAAAACGAGCAGTACTTC
d_gene: .; v_gene: TRBV5-6; abundance: .; j_gene: TRBJ1-6; CDR3aa: CASSRDASNAPLHF; CDR3nt: TGTGCCAGCAGCCGGGACGCCTCAAACGCACCCCTCCACTTT
d_gene: .; v_gene: TRBV29-1; abundance: few; j_gene: TRBJ2-1; CDR3aa: CSTYPDRSYNEQFF; CDR3nt: TGCAGCACTTACCCCGACAGGAGCTACAATGAGCAGTTCTTC
d_gene: TRBD2; v_gene: TRBV6-1; abundance: .; j_gene: TRBJ2-5; CDR3aa: CASSELGTSWETQYF; CDR3nt: TGTGCCAGCAGTGAACTCGGGACTAGCTGGGAGACCCAGTACTTC
d_gene: TRBD1; v_gene: TRBV5-1; abundance: .; j_gene: TRBJ2-7; CDR3aa: CASTGQGNEQYF; CDR3nt: TGCGCCAGCACCGGACAGGGCAACGAGCAGTACTTC
d_gene: .; v_gene: TRBV7-2; abundance: .; j_gene: TRBJ1-5; CDR3aa: CASRLGGNTRDDQPQHF; CDR3nt: TGTGCCAGCAGATTGGGGGGAAATACGCGGGATGACCAGCCCCAGCATTTT
d_gene: .; v_gene: TRBV6-6; abundance: few; j_gene: TRBJ2-2; CDR3aa: CASSQLTGELFF; CDR3nt: TGTGCCAGCAGCCAACTCACCGGGGAGCTGTTTTTT
d_gene: .; v_gene: TRBV2; abundance: .; j_gene: TRBJ2-2; CDR3aa: CASTVLQGNTGELFF; CDR3nt: TGTGCCAGCACCGTTTTACAGGGAAACACCGGGGAGCTGTTTTTT
d_gene: .; v_gene: TRBV4-1; abundance: .; j_gene: TRBJ1-1; CDR3aa: CASSQNIGTEAFF; CDR3nt: TGCGCCAGCAGCCAGAATATAGGGACTGAAGCTTTCTTT
d_gene: TRBD1; v_gene: TRBV6-1; abundance: .; j_gene: TRBJ1-2; CDR3aa: CASSEVGQGRGYGYTF; CDR3nt: TGTGCCAGCAGTGAAGTGGGACAGGGGAGAGGCTATGGCTACACCTTC
d_gene: .; v_gene: TRBV4-1; abundance: few; j_gene: TRBJ1-2; CDR3aa: CASSQAPDSTSYGYTF; CDR3nt: TGCGCCAGCAGCCAAGCTCCGGACTCAACGTCCTATGGCTACACCTTC
d_gene: .; v_gene: TRBV21-1; abundance: .; j_gene: TRBJ1-1; CDR3aa: CASSKFGTANTEAFF; CDR3nt: TGTGCCAGCAGCAAATTCGGGACAGCCAACACTGAAGCTTTCTTT
d_gene: .; v_gene: TRBV10-3; abundance: .; j_gene: TRBJ2-5; CDR3aa: CAIRAGAVETQYF; CDR3nt: TGTGCCATCAGGGCAGGGGCAGTAGAGACCCAGTACTTC
d_gene: TRBD1; v_gene: TRBV7-8; abundance: few; j_gene: TRBJ1-6; CDR3aa: CASTPGQGGNSPLHF; CDR3nt: TGTGCCAGCACCCCGGGACAGGGCGGCAATTCACCCCTCCACTTT
d_gene: .; v_gene: TRBV6-5; abundance: few; j_gene: TRBJ2-7; CDR3aa: CASSSPYEQYF; CDR3nt: TGTGCCAGCAGTTCACCCTACGAGCAGTACTTC
d_gene: .; v_gene: TRBV5-1; abundance: .; j_gene: TRBJ2-2; CDR3aa: CASSRRAREGNTGELFF; CDR3nt: TGCGCCAGCAGCCGGCGGGCGCGGGAAGGAAACACCGGGGAGCTGTTTTTT
d_gene: .; v_gene: TRBV27; abundance: .; j_gene: TRBJ2-7; CDR3aa: CASREVGTMGARYEQYF; CDR3nt: TGTGCCAGCAGAGAAGTGGGGACAATGGGGGCGCGCTACGAGCAGTACTTC
d_gene: .; v_gene: TRBV29-1; abundance: .; j_gene: TRBJ2-3; CDR3aa: CSVPAGTDTQYF; CDR3nt: TGCAGCGTCCCAGCGGGCACAGATACGCAGTATTTT
d_gene: TRBD2; v_gene: TRBV7-3; abundance: once; j_gene: TRBJ2-1; CDR3aa: CASSPGTSGSYNEQFF; CDR3nt: TGTGCCAGCAGCCCCGGGACTAGCGGGAGCTACAATGAGCAGTTCTTC
d_gene: .; v_gene: TRBV6-6; abundance: .; j_gene: TRBJ1-1; CDR3aa: CATGPNTEAFF; CDR3nt: TGTGCCACCGGACCGAACACTGAAGCTTTCTTT
d_gene: TRBD1; v_gene: TRBV19; abundance: .; j_gene: TRBJ1-3; CDR3aa: CASSATGTGENTIYF; CDR3nt: TGTGCCAGTAGTGCAACCGGGACAGGGGAAAACACCATATATTTT
d_gene: .; v_gene: TRBV6-1; abundance: .; j_gene: TRBJ2-2; CDR3aa: CASSGTPTGELFF; CDR3nt: TGTGCCAGCAGTGGCACACCCACCGGGGAGCTGTTTTTT
d_gene: .; v_gene: TRBV27; abundance: .; j_gene: TRBJ1-1; CDR3aa: CASSLRQGNTEAFF; CDR3nt: TGTGCCAGCAGTTTAAGGCAGGGGAACACTGAAGCTTTCTTT
d_gene: TRBD1; v_gene: TRBV6-6; abundance: .; j_gene: TRBJ1-3; CDR3aa: CASSSGGTGNTIYF; CDR3nt: TGTGCCAGCAGTTCAGGGGGGACTGGAAACACCATATATTTT
d_gene: TRBD2; v_gene: TRBV7-2; abundance: once; j_gene: TRBJ2-7; CDR3aa: CASSLQRNGGAKSSYEQYF; CDR3nt: TGTGCCAGCAGCTTACAGCGGAACGGGGGGGCCAAATCCTCCTACGAGCAGTACTTC
d_gene: .; v_gene: TRBV5-1; abundance: .; j_gene: TRBJ1-3; CDR3aa: CASSLGRLLSGNTIYF; CDR3nt: TGCGCCAGCAGCTTGGGACGGCTGCTCTCTGGAAACACCATATATTTT
d_gene: .; v_gene: TRBV7-2; abundance: .; j_gene: TRBJ2-3; CDR3aa: CASSLGTQPVTQYF; CDR3nt: TGTGCCAGCAGCTTAGGGACTCAGCCAGTTACGCAGTATTTT
d_gene: .; v_gene: TRBV13; abundance: .; j_gene: TRBJ1-6; CDR3aa: CASSFFPPDTNSPLHF; CDR3nt: TGTGCCAGCAGCTTCTTCCCCCCCGATACTAATTCACCCCTCCACTTT
d_gene: TRBD2; v_gene: TRBV7-6; abundance: .; j_gene: TRBJ2-2; CDR3aa: CASSLEGTSGGTGELFF; CDR3nt: TGTGCCAGCAGCTTAGAGGGGACTAGCGGAGGGACCGGGGAGCTGTTTTTT
d_gene: .; v_gene: TRBV6-6; abundance: .; j_gene: TRBJ2-1; CDR3aa: CASSSQGRGEQFF; CDR3nt: TGTGCCAGCAGTTCCCAGGGCCGCGGTGAGCAGTTCTTC
d_gene: TRBD2; v_gene: TRBV6-6; abundance: once; j_gene: TRBJ2-4; CDR3aa: CATLGGVGNIQYF; CDR3nt: TGTGCCACGCTTGGGGGGGTGGGAAACATTCAGTACTTC
d_gene: .; v_gene: TRBV4-1; abundance: .; j_gene: TRBJ1-2; CDR3aa: CASSQFPGNYGYTF; CDR3nt: TGCGCCAGCAGCCAATTCCCTGGGAACTATGGCTACACCTTC
d_gene: .; v_gene: TRBV2; abundance: .; j_gene: TRBJ2-7; CDR3aa: CASRQGYEQYF; CDR3nt: TGTGCCAGCAGACAGGGCTACGAGCAGTACTTC
d_gene: TRBD1; v_gene: TRBV4-3; abundance: once; j_gene: TRBJ1-1; CDR3aa: CASGKTGTRDTEAFF; CDR3nt: TGCGCCAGCGGCAAGACAGGGACCAGGGACACTGAAGCTTTCTTT
d_gene: .; v_gene: TRBV6-1; abundance: .; j_gene: TRBJ2-1; CDR3aa: CASSPHNEQFF; CDR3nt: TGTGCCAGCTCACCCCACAATGAGCAGTTCTTC
d_gene: .; v_gene: TRBV5-4; abundance: .; j_gene: TRBJ1-1; CDR3aa: CASNPWGGRNTEAFF; CDR3nt: TGTGCCAGCAACCCCTGGGGGGGAAGGAACACTGAAGCTTTCTTT
d_gene: TRBD1; v_gene: TRBV6-4; abundance: .; j_gene: TRBJ2-7; CDR3aa: CASRATGESYEQYF; CDR3nt: TGTGCCAGCCGCGCCACAGGGGAGTCCTACGAGCAGTACTTC
d_gene: TRBD1; v_gene: TRBV19; abundance: .; j_gene: TRBJ1-1; CDR3aa: CASSPDRGNTEAFF; CDR3nt: TGTGCCAGTAGTCCGGACAGGGGAAACACTGAAGCTTTCTTT
d_gene: .; v_gene: TRBV2; abundance: once; j_gene: TRBJ1-2; CDR3aa: CASSEGAYNYGYTF; CDR3nt: TGTGCCAGCAGTGAGGGTGCTTATAATTATGGCTACACCTTC
d_gene: .; v_gene: TRBV5-6; abundance: few; j_gene: TRBJ1-5; CDR3aa: CASSLGTGNQPQHF; CDR3nt: TGTGCCAGCAGCCTTGGGACGGGCAATCAGCCCCAGCATTTT
d_gene: .; v_gene: TRBV5-1; abundance: .; j_gene: TRBJ2-1; CDR3aa: CASSLAGGVEQFF; CDR3nt: TGCGCCAGCAGCTTGGCCGGGGGAGTCGAGCAGTTCTTC